These 21 T cell receptor beta chains were all obtained from the same sample, sequenced in a study of control samples from healthy donors and cancer patients. Here immunoSEQ multiplex PCR was the method, and the copy in TCRdb shows in-frame clones only, minus some. The data contain over 100,000 clones, more than 70% of them singletons. Specimen: blood. All receptors derive from a man aged 45 to 65 in good health.

The chain carries TRBV11-3 and TRBJ1-1; no clear D gene. Germline CDR1 and CDR2: SGHNT and YENEEA. The CDR3 is made up of 12 amino acids. V gave up 4 bases and J gave up 7 bases, with 10 bases separating them. The CDR3 loop is CASSSLGGEAFF. The CDR3 DNA sequence: TGTGCCAGCAGCTCTCTAGGAGGTGAAGCTTTCTTT.

The chain combines TRBV10-3 with TRBJ2-3; TRBD1 matches 7 bases. V shed 5 bases, J shed 0 bases, and the junction held 8 bases outside the gene matches. Germline lookup yields CDR1 ENHRY and CDR2 SYGVKD. The CDR3 has 16 residues. DNA of the CDR3: TGTGCCATCAGTAGAGGACAGGACTCTAGCACAGATACGCAGTATTTT. This encodes CAISRGQDSSTDTQYF.

The V gene is TRBV2, the J gene TRBJ2-3; D gene uncertain. Germline V gene lookup returns CDR1 SNHLY and CDR2 FYNNEI. Trimming shortened V by 6 bases and J by 1 base, and 11 bases separated the two germline ends. The CDR3 has 14 amino acids. The CDR3 coding sequence is TGTGCCAGCAGAGTAACGTGGGGCACAGATACGCAGTATTTT. It translates to CASRVTWGTDTQYF.

This chain links TRBV3-1 (or the pseudogene TRBV3-2) with TRBJ2-7; 9 bases are a match to TRBD2. CDR3 length: 14 residues. Trimming at V came to 6 bases and at J to 6 bases, leaving 9 bases not matched to a gene. Germline V gene sequence: CDR1 LGHDT, CDR2 YNNKEL (reference sequence). This CDR3 reads CASSHGGGAIEQYF. CDR3 DNA sequence: TGTGCCAGCAGTCACGGCGGGGGGGCCATCGAGCAGTACTTC.

The rearrangement joins TRBV5-1 to TRBJ2-2; D gene uncertain. Trimming took off 0 bases at V and 2 bases at J, with 8 bases between the two ends. Germline lookup yields CDR1 SGHRS and CDR2 YFSETQ. The CDR3 has 15 amino acids. The CDR3, as DNA: TGCGCCAGCAGCTTGGTGCAGACCAACACCGGGGAGCTGTTTTTT. Residues: CASSLVQTNTGELFF.

This chain connects TRBV28 to TRBJ2-7; TRBD2 agrees at 7 bases. The CDR3 loop spans 13 amino acids. The germline V gene has CDR1 MDHEN and CDR2 SYDVKM. Unmatched junction bases numbered 2, after V lost 3 bases and J lost 3 bases. CDR3 nucleotide sequence: TGTGCCAGCAGTTTTCCGGGAGGCTACGAGCAGTACTTC. Translation gives CASSFPGGYEQYF.

The V call is TRBV18, the J call TRBJ1-6; possible D gene TRBD1, 5 bases. Per the germline V gene, CDR1 is KGHSH and CDR2 is LQKENI. V lost 5 bases and J lost 10, with 15 bases in between. The CDR3 consists of 14 residues. The CDR3 DNA is TGTGCCAGCTCAGTTGGTGCCAGGGAGTCACCCCTCCACTTT. Its translation: CASSVGARESPLHF.

The chain links TRBV5-6 to TRBJ1-2; D not certain. Trimming cost V 3 bases and J 0 bases, with 12 bases left between them. Per germline, CDR1 SGHDT and CDR2 YYEEEE. The CDR3 consists of 15 residues. CDR3 DNA: TGTGCCAGCAGCTCAGGACTGGTAGCTAACTATGGCTACACCTTC. Its protein product is CASSSGLVANYGYTF.

The chain is built from TRBV7-3 and TRBJ2-6; D is perhaps TRBD1 or TRBD2 (6 bases each). CDR1 SGHTA and CDR2 FQGTGA come from the germline V gene. CDR3 length: 17 residues. Between the trimmed V and J ends, which lost 4 bases and 2 bases, there was a span of 15 bases. The chain's CDR3 is CASSSVRRGAGANVLTF. The CDR3 DNA reads as TGTGCCAGCAGCTCGGTCCGGAGGGGGGCTGGGGCCAACGTCCTGACTTTC.

The rearrangement uses TRBV28 and TRBJ2-7; 9 nucleotides align to TRBD1. In germline, CDR1 is MDHEN, CDR2 SYDVKM. The CDR3 loop spans 14 amino acids. Germline trimming cut 6 bases from V and 2 bases from J; bases unmatched to any gene: 5. Written as DNA, the CDR3 is TGTGCCAGCAGACTCGGACAGGGGACCTACGAGCAGTACTTC. It codes for CASRLGQGTYEQYF.

The chain has TRBV12-3 or TRBV12-4 and TRBJ1-1, with unresolved D. CDR3 length: 12 amino acids. The V gene lost 10 bases and the J gene lost 1 base, with 10 bases spanning the gap. The CDR3 coding sequence is TGTGCCATTCTGGTTTGGAACACTGAAGCTTTCTTT. Its translation: CAILVWNTEAFF.

This clone was found once. V and J are TRBV12-3 or TRBV12-4 and TRBJ1-2; D gene uncertain. The CDR3 covers 12 residues. Trimming cost V 7 bases and J 3 bases, with 9 bases left between them. The CDR3 nucleotides are TGTGCCAGCAAAGGGTTGGACTATGGCTACACCTTC. Translation: CASKGLDYGYTF.

The chain combines TRBV6-2 or TRBV6-3 with TRBJ1-5, with no clear D. V shed 7 bases and J shed 0 bases, with 16 bases lying between them. Germline V gene data show CDR1 as MNHEY and CDR2 as SVGEGT. This CDR3 has 16 residues. The CDR3 loop reads CASTPRGRSSNQPQHF. The CDR3 region has the DNA TGTGCCAGCACCCCCCGGGGTCGCAGTAGCAATCAGCCCCAGCATTTT.

The chain is built from TRBV3-1 (or the pseudogene TRBV3-2) and TRBJ2-3; 13 nucleotides match TRBD2. J gave up 5 bases and V 1 base, and 12 bases lay outside the gene matches. This CDR3 has 19 residues. CDR1 and CDR2 from the germline V gene are LGHDT and YNNKEL (reference sequence). The CDR3 nucleotides are TGTGCCAGCAGCCAAGTACTAGCGGGGGGGCTAGGGTTGGAAGATACGCAGTATTTT. As protein: CASSQVLAGGLGLEDTQYF.

J is TRBJ2-5 and V is TRBV5-1, with unresolved D. V gave up 2 bases and J gave up 0 bases, with 17 bases separating them. CDR3 length equals 17 residues. CDR1 and CDR2 (germline): SGHRS, YFSETQ. The CDR3 coding sequence is TGCGCCAGCAGCTTAGACGGCGTAGACCAGTACCAAGAGACCCAGTACTTC. It is translated as CASSLDGVDQYQETQYF.

The chain combines TRBV11-3 with TRBJ2-1; TRBD1 is a possible D gene (6 bases). Germline lookup yields CDR1 SGHNT and CDR2 YENEEA. The CDR3 has 12 residues. The V end was cut by 3 bases, the J end by 10 bases, with 10 bases between. CDR3 region: CASSFQGTEQFF. DNA of the CDR3: TGTGCCAGCAGCTTCCAAGGGACAGAGCAGTTCTTC.

The rearrangement uses TRBV4-2 and TRBJ1-3; no firm D call. CDR1 and CDR2 from the germline V gene are LGHNA and YNFKEQ. V gave up 0 bases and J gave up 0 bases, with 9 bases separating them. The CDR3 extends over 16 amino acids. The chain's CDR3 is CASSQEGGFSGNTIYF. The DNA for the CDR3 is TGTGCCAGCAGCCAAGAGGGCGGCTTCTCTGGAAACACCATATATTTT.

Details on this clone: One end of the junction does not line up with germline, which may come from a read error. This chain uses TRBV20-1 with TRBJ2-7, with D unresolved. This CDR3 has 11 amino acids. The germline V gene has CDR1 DFQATT and CDR2 SNEGSKA (reference sequence). CDR3 sequence: CSVRLVYEQYF. The CDR3 DNA reads as TGCAGTGTTAGACTGGTATACGAGCAGTACTTC.

The CDR3: CASRYRGATDTQYF. The CDR3 region has the DNA TGTGCCAGCAGGTACAGGGGCGCCACAGATACGCAGTATTTT. This chain joins TRBV6-5 and TRBJ2-3; TRBD1 aligns across 7 bases. The germline CDR1 and CDR2 sequences are MNHEY and SVGAGI. This CDR3 contains 14 residues. With 6 bases clipped from V and 2 bases from J, the junction kept 5 bases outside the gene matches.

This clone came up once. The chain uses TRBV27 and TRBJ1-5, with 9 bases identical to TRBD1. J lost 6 bases, V lost 5 bases, and 5 bases had no gene match. This CDR3 comprises 14 residues. Looked up from germline, CDR1 is MNHEY and CDR2 is SMNVEV (reference sequence). Here the CDR3 reads CASSRTGGGQPQHF. The CDR3 nucleotides read TGTGCCAGCAGTCGAACAGGGGGCGGTCAGCCCCAGCATTTT.

This clone came up a few times. The chain uses TRBV28 and TRBJ1-2, with 8 bases matching TRBD1. Trimming took 5 bases from V and 4 from J; bases not matched to a gene: 6. The CDR3 runs 14 residues. Germline V gene data show CDR1 as MDHEN and CDR2 as SYDVKM. The DNA of the CDR3 is TGTGCCAGCAGTGCTGGGACAGGAACCTATGGCTACACCTTC. It specifies CASSAGTGTYGYTF.